The rows below give T cell receptor beta chains drawn from one sample of a study of blood T cell repertoires in COVID-19. TCRdb's table, derived via immunoSEQ multiplex PCR, lists solely in-frame clones and lacks some. In the table there are 350,000 to 500,000 clones, around nine tenths of which are singletons. The sequencing input was PBMCs or T cells enriched from blood (not recorded which). The receptors shown here come from a woman aged 18-29 years who had been exposed to COVID-19. CDR3s include the opening cysteine and the closing phenylalanine or tryptophan. A D gene is named only where the DNA matches it firmly. A clone size is listed for some rows: how often the clone was seen (once, few, many), or a class if it is expanded.

d_call | j_call | v_call | clone_size | cdr3_aa | cdr3_nt
TRBD1 | TRBJ1-1 | TRBV4-2 | NA | CASSHPPPTGGNTEAFF | TGTGCCAGCAGCCATCCCCCTCCGACAGGGGGAAACACTGAAGCTTTCTTT
TRBD1 | TRBJ2-7 | TRBV6-5 | NA | CASRDRAYEQYF | TGTGCCAGCAGGGACAGGGCCTACGAGCAGTACTTC
NA | TRBJ2-7 | TRBV11-3 | NA | CASSLGGAQYEQYF | TGTGCCAGCAGCTTGGGGGGGGCGCAGTACGAGCAGTACTTC
TRBD1 | TRBJ1-2 | TRBV28 | NA | CASSLAGTGDGGYTF | TGTGCCAGCAGTTTGGCCGGGACAGGGGACGGTGGCTACACCTTC
TRBD1 | TRBJ2-7 | TRBV14 | once | CASSQLSQGVYEQYF | TGTGCCAGCAGCCAGTTATCACAGGGGGTTTACGAGCAGTACTTC
NA | TRBJ1-3 | TRBV18 | once | CASSLPTGDSGNTIYF | TGTGCCAGCTCACTTCCCACTGGTGACTCTGGAAACACCATATATTTT
NA | TRBJ1-2 | TRBV19 | NA | CASTPLGGRANYGYTF | TGTGCCAGTACCCCACTCGGGGGAAGAGCTAACTATGGCTACACCTTC
TRBD2 | TRBJ2-7 | TRBV7-8 | NA | CASSETSGSYEQYF | TGTGCCAGCAGCGAGACTAGCGGCTCCTACGAGCAGTACTTC
TRBD1 | TRBJ2-7 | TRBV4-1 | NA | CASSPGQGRSYEQYF | TGCGCCAGCAGCCCGGGACAGGGGAGATCCTACGAGCAGTACTTC
TRBD1 | TRBJ2-7 | TRBV7-9 | NA | CASSGPQGVLSYEQYF | TGTGCCAGCAGCGGACCTCAGGGGGTCCTATCCTACGAGCAGTACTTC
TRBD1 | TRBJ1-1 | TRBV12-3/TRBV12-4 | NA | CASSQGGGEAFF | TGTGCCAGCAGCCAGGGGGGTGGTGAAGCTTTCTTT
TRBD1 | TRBJ2-6 | TRBV29-1 | NA | CSAYLSDRGPSGANVLTF | TGCAGCGCTTATCTCTCGGACAGGGGACCCTCCGGGGCCAACGTCCTGACTTTC
NA | TRBJ1-5 | TRBV12-2 | NA | CASRFQFGNQPQHF | TGTGCAAGTCGCTTTCAGTTCGGCAATCAGCCCCAGCATTTT
NA | TRBJ1-1 | TRBV2 | NA | CASSGGLIEAFF | TGTGCCAGCAGTGGGGGCCTAATCGAAGCTTTCTTT
TRBD2 | TRBJ2-3 | TRBV29-1 | few | CSLGEGAGDTQYF | TGCAGCCTTGGGGAGGGAGCGGGGGATACGCAGTATTTT
NA | TRBJ2-1 | TRBV6-5 | NA | CASSYLAGTYNEQFF | TGTGCCAGCAGTTACTTGGCGGGAACCTACAATGAGCAGTTCTTC
TRBD1 | TRBJ2-2 | TRBV14 | NA | CASSQKTGISGELFF | TGTGCCAGCAGCCAGAAGACAGGGATATCCGGGGAGCTGTTTTTT